Listed below are T cell receptor beta chains from one sample, sequenced in a study of T cell responses to AZD1222 COVID-19 vaccine. Here immunoSEQ multiplex PCR was the method, and the copy in TCRdb shows in-frame clones only, minus some. The sample includes around 150,000 clones, approximately 90% seen only once; the top ten take around 3.7%. Sequenced here: peripheral blood, sampled on day 0 of AZD1222 vaccination. These receptors came from an adult in good health. Each CDR3 is given without its conserved first and last residue.

V	J	CDR3
TRBV6-2/TRBV6-3	TRBJ1-3	ASSYSLDTIY
TRBV6-5	TRBJ1-1	ASRTRGRGEAF
TRBV6-5	TRBJ1-3	ASSYSGGVTGNTIY
TRBV7-9	TRBJ2-7	ASSLSQGTTYEQY
TRBV30	TRBJ1-4	AWSGTGGPEEKLF
TRBV7-2	TRBJ1-3	ASSLRARDAGNTIY
TRBV3-1/TRBV3-2	TRBJ1-4	ASSQLQLQGEKLF
TRBV11-3	TRBJ1-1	ASSFPRTGGNTEAF
TRBV7-6	TRBJ2-5	ASSSRVAQETQY
TRBV7-2	TRBJ1-2	ASSPTWAVLHGYT
TRBV19	TRBJ1-2	ASSPSRDSNYGYT
TRBV2	TRBJ1-1	ASSGQMNTEAF
TRBV2	TRBJ2-7	ASSESTASGRPEQY
TRBV20-1	TRBJ2-1	SASRGLAGYNEQF
TRBV5-1	TRBJ1-1	ASSKTAGGNTEAF
TRBV7-8	TRBJ1-5	ASSLNRDRGQPQH
TRBV12-3/TRBV12-4	TRBJ1-1	ASKSGFTEAF
TRBV30	TRBJ2-1	AWSSTGNEQF
TRBV9	TRBJ1-1	ASSVGTAAPEAF
TRBV30	TRBJ1-5	AWGQGAWGNQPQH
TRBV6-5	TRBJ1-2	ASRPPGQGMLGYT
TRBV27	TRBJ2-7	ATRGRTHYEQY
TRBV6-4	TRBJ2-1	ASSADGGSRFSYNEQF
TRBV7-9	TRBJ2-3	ASSLAGGADTQY
TRBV6-5	TRBJ2-3	ASFLWSDTQY
TRBV5-1	TRBJ1-2	ASSPGRSGGGYT
TRBV5-1	TRBJ2-5	ASSRGLAGGETQY
TRBV30	TRBJ1-1	AWSVRGRGHLEAF
TRBV2	TRBJ2-3	ASSGASGGRSSTDTQY
TRBV6-2/TRBV6-3	TRBJ1-2	ASSPEFGSYGYT
TRBV7-6	TRBJ1-1	ASSIRGGVLDTEAF
TRBV27	TRBJ1-5	ASSHTGGELDFDSNQPQH
TRBV30	TRBJ2-1	AWRSSNRLPF
TRBV10-3	TRBJ1-2	AISENTGGTNYGYT
TRBV4-1	TRBJ2-7	ASSQGTGVPEQY
TRBV7-7	TRBJ2-3	ASSRGLAGTTDTQY
TRBV7-9	TRBJ2-1	ASSYVPGQVYNEQF
TRBV30	TRBJ2-3	ACAAGGGADTQY
TRBV2	TRBJ1-1	ASSLDRGTTEAF
TRBV25-1	TRBJ1-2	ASSVAGAGGYT
TRBV5-1	TRBJ2-3	ASRRDNTDTQY
TRBV19	TRBJ2-7	ASSDRGQVPYEQY
TRBV7-2	TRBJ1-2	ASSLGGGQGFGRNYGYT
TRBV9	TRBJ1-1	ASSVTAGANTEAF
TRBV6-5	TRBJ2-5	ASSYSGRGPQETQY
TRBV19	TRBJ1-2	ASSIDTFSANYGYT
TRBV6-5	TRBJ1-1	ASSHRGRGTEAF
TRBV5-6	TRBJ2-5	ASSLAGGPETQY
TRBV6-5	TRBJ2-7	ASSLRDFSTEQY
TRBV3-1/TRBV3-2	TRBJ1-4	ASSRNPPGQGGEKLF
TRBV6-5	TRBJ2-1	ASSLTSYEQF
TRBV2	TRBJ2-1	ASRITYEQF
TRBV5-1	TRBJ1-2	ASSLGANYGYT
TRBV7-2	TRBJ2-3	ASGLGGGPPNTQY
TRBV2	TRBJ1-2	ASSEWEQGYGYT
TRBV18	TRBJ2-1	ASSTLLASDYNEQF
TRBV2	TRBJ1-2	ASSERWRHGYT
TRBV5-6	TRBJ1-2	ASSAGVGYT
TRBV14	TRBJ1-6	ASSPHSGANSPLH